This TCR beta chain was sequenced for a study of cytomegalovirus exposure and HLA in healthy donors. Both 60 Vbeta primers and 13 Jbeta primers went into the PCR. Method: immunoSEQ multiplex PCR; TCRdb's copy keeps in-frame clones and lacks some. The sample contains approximately 97,000 clones, around 77% of which appear only once. The V end was cut by 0 bases, the J end by 0 bases, with 10 bases between. Germline assignment: CDR1 SGHAT and CDR2 FQNNGV. The CDR3 sequence is 16 residues long. The source is a male donor in good health and CMV-seropositive. The specimen sequenced was PBMCs. The V and J genes are TRBV11-2 and TRBJ2-3, with D hard to call. CDR3 bases: TGTGCCAGCAGCTTAGACCCCCGTCCTAGCACAGATACGCAGTATTTT. Translated, it gives CASSLDPRPSTDTQYF.